The rows below give T cell receptor beta chains drawn from one sample of a study of blood T cells in healthy people across ages. TCRdb re-called the 5' RACE reads with MiXCR, one entry per CDR3 protein. The sample holds hundreds of thousands of distinct CDR3 sequences, around 42% seen once. The material sequenced was blood. These receptors were collected from a man aged 60 to 75 in good health. The CDR3 runs from the conserved cysteine through the conserved F or W. Fields, in order: CDR3 protein, CDR3 DNA, J gene, V gene, clone size, D gene. A D gene is named only where the DNA matches it firmly. Rows give clone size only sometimes, using once, few, many, or a class for an expanded clone.

CASIGRANYGYTF TGTGCCAGCATCGGCCGGGCTAACTATGGCTACACCTTC TRBJ1-2 TRBV12-3/TRBV12-4 NA NA
CASSDPRAQGRGYIF TGTGCCAGCAGTGACCCCAGGGCCCAGGGACGTGGCTACATCTTC TRBJ1-2 TRBV6-1 NA NA
CASSLTAGGRRYEQFF TGTGCCAGCAGTTTAACTGCGGGGGGGCGTAGGTATGAGCAGTTCTTC TRBJ2-1 TRBV12-3/TRBV12-4 few TRBD2
CASSPVVGQETQYF TGTGCCAGCAGCCCCGTTGTCGGGCAAGAGACCCAGTACTTC TRBJ2-5 TRBV7-2 NA NA
CAWSSWQGGVYEQYF TGTGCCTGGAGCAGCTGGCAGGGGGGAGTATACGAGCAGTACTTC TRBJ2-7 TRBV30 NA NA
CASRAGTGGVETQYF TGTGCCAGCAGAGCCGGGACAGGAGGTGTGGAGACCCAGTACTTC TRBJ2-5 TRBV11-3 NA TRBD1
CASSPGGNEKLFF TGTGCCAGCAGCCCAGGGGGTAATGAAAAACTGTTTTTT TRBJ1-4 TRBV7-9 few TRBD1
CASSLTDRGHYEQYF TGTGCCAGCAGCTTAACGGACAGGGGGCACTACGAGCAGTACTTC TRBJ2-7 TRBV7-9 NA TRBD1
CASSPWTRRSDSHTQYF TGTGCCAGCAGCCCGTGGACTCGACGTTCAGACTCCCATACGCAGTATTTT TRBJ2-3 TRBV7-2 few NA
CSVRLYSSYNEQFF TGCAGCGTTAGACTTTACAGCTCCTACAATGAGCAGTTCTTC TRBJ2-1 TRBV29-1 NA NA
CASSYARDRGYEQYF TGTGCCAGCAGTTACGCCCGGGACAGGGGGTACGAGCAGTACTTC TRBJ2-7 TRBV6-6 NA TRBD1
CASSQAGTEETQYF TGTGCCAGCAGTCAAGCTGGTACAGAAGAGACCCAGTACTTC TRBJ2-5 TRBV7-7 once NA
CASSVGVAYGYTF TGTGCCAGCAGCGTAGGTGTTGCGTATGGCTACACCTTC TRBJ1-2 TRBV7-2 NA NA
CASSLQPGTANNEQFF TGTGCCAGCAGCTTACAGCCCGGGACAGCAAACAATGAGCAGTTCTTC TRBJ2-1 TRBV7-2 NA TRBD1
CSGAEVQETQYF TGCAGCGGGGCAGAAGTCCAAGAGACCCAGTACTTC TRBJ2-5 TRBV29-1 NA NA
CASSQETGHQPQHF TGCGCCAGCAGCCAAGAGACAGGGCATCAGCCCCAGCATTTT TRBJ1-5 TRBV4-1 NA TRBD1
CASSQRQGGLSYEQYF TGTGCCAGCAGTCAAAGACAGGGGGGCCTCTCCTACGAGCAGTACTTC TRBJ2-7 TRBV7-9 NA TRBD1
CASTPRAGDYYGYTF TGTGCCAGCACGCCCCGGGCAGGGGATTATTATGGCTACACCTTC TRBJ1-2 TRBV6-6 NA NA
CASSRRLGLDRQELLGSDTQYF TGCGCCAGCAGCCGCCGATTGGGACTAGACAGGCAGGAACTCCTTGGTTCAGATACGCAGTATTTT TRBJ2-3 TRBV4-3 few TRBD2
CSVGLAGITDTQYF TGCAGCGTTGGACTAGCGGGCATCACAGATACGCAGTATTTT TRBJ2-3 TRBV29-1 NA TRBD2
CASSPPQRGNTEAFF TGTGCCAGCAGTCCTCCCCAGAGGGGGAACACTGAAGCTTTCTTT TRBJ1-1 TRBV27 few NA
CASSQVSGGRLGREQYF TGTGCCAGCAGCCAAGTTAGCGGGGGTCGATTAGGCCGCGAGCAGTACTTC TRBJ2-7 TRBV3-1 once TRBD2
CASRRSQFPHEQYF TGTGCCAGCAGACGGTCCCAGTTTCCCCACGAGCAGTACTTC TRBJ2-7 TRBV6-2/TRBV6-3 few NA
CASSQEGPGADTQYF TGTGCCAGCAGCCAAGAGGGACCGGGCGCCGATACGCAGTATTTT TRBJ2-3 TRBV3-1 many NA
CASSLTSRSETQYF TGTGCCAGCAGCCTAACCTCTCGGAGCGAGACCCAGTACTTC TRBJ2-5 TRBV7-3 few NA
CATSRDPDQTYEQYF TGTGCCACCAGCAGAGACCCAGACCAAACCTACGAGCAGTACTTC TRBJ2-7 TRBV15 NA NA
CASCESTGSYGYTF TGTGCCAGCTGCGAATCTACAGGGTCCTATGGCTACACCTTC TRBJ1-2 TRBV18 few NA
CASSLEWGSGEKLFF TGTGCCAGCAGCCTGGAATGGGGAAGCGGTGAAAAACTGTTTTTT TRBJ1-4 TRBV7-2 few NA
CASSRGSDQPQHF TGTGCCAGCAGTCGGGGTTCGGATCAGCCCCAGCATTTT TRBJ1-5 TRBV7-2 few NA
CASSPAWGSSYEQYF TGTGCCAGCAGCCCCGCGTGGGGGAGCTCCTACGAGCAGTACTTC TRBJ2-7 TRBV7-2 few NA
CSVVEDSNQPQHF TGCAGCGTTGTGGAGGACAGCAATCAGCCCCAGCATTTT TRBJ1-5 TRBV29-1 NA NA
CASSLLVSGETNEQFF TGCGCCAGCAGCTTGCTAGTTAGCGGGGAGACTAATGAGCAGTTCTTC TRBJ2-1 TRBV5-1 few TRBD2
CASSQEYRGRTEAFF TGTGCCAGCAGCCAAGAGTATCGGGGAAGGACTGAAGCTTTCTTT TRBJ1-1 TRBV3-1 few NA
CASSWSGVSYNEQFF TGCGCCAGCAGCTGGAGCGGGGTCTCCTACAATGAGCAGTTCTTC TRBJ2-1 TRBV5-1 NA TRBD2
CASSLAYQGDREQFF TGTGCCAGCAGCTTAGCGTATCAGGGAGACAGGGAGCAGTTCTTC TRBJ2-1 TRBV7-9 few NA
CASSIDGGVQEAQYF TGTGCCAGTAGTATTGACGGGGGGGTTCAAGAGGCCCAGTACTTC TRBJ2-5 TRBV19 NA TRBD2
CASRPGQGVRRQYF TGTGCCAGCAGACCGGGACAGGGGGTCCGTCGCCAGTACTTC TRBJ2-5 TRBV2 NA TRBD1
CASSPKTGGIVTDTQYF TGTGCCAGCTCACCGAAAACAGGAGGAATCGTCACAGATACGCAGTATTTT TRBJ2-3 TRBV18 NA NA
CSARAFRPGPEETQYF TGCAGTGCTAGAGCCTTCAGACCGGGGCCTGAAGAGACCCAGTACTTC TRBJ2-5 TRBV20-1 NA NA
CASSHISSGEYGYTF TGCGCCAGCAGCCATATTAGCTCGGGGGAGTATGGCTACACCTTC TRBJ1-2 TRBV4-3 few NA
CATLSEGQGVGLWELFF TGTGCCACCCTTTCGGAAGGACAGGGGGTTGGATTATGGGAGCTGTTTTTT TRBJ2-2 TRBV12-3/TRBV12-4 NA TRBD1
CSARDRANSPLHF TGCAGTGCTAGAGATAGGGCAAATTCACCCCTCCACTTT TRBJ1-6 TRBV20-1 NA NA
CASSFSGGVSYEQYF TGTGCCAGCAGCTTCAGCGGGGGGGTATCCTACGAGCAGTACTTC TRBJ2-7 TRBV11-1 NA TRBD2
CASTQGPTQGHEQYF TGTGCCAGCACCCAGGGTCCGACGCAGGGGCACGAGCAGTACTTC TRBJ2-7 TRBV3-1 few NA
CASSFRDRFNEQFF TGCGCCAGCAGCTTTCGTGATCGGTTCAATGAGCAGTTCTTC TRBJ2-1 TRBV5-1 NA NA
CASSEATGGLDEQFF TGTGCCAGCAGTGAAGCGACAGGGGGCCTAGATGAGCAGTTCTTC TRBJ2-1 TRBV2 once TRBD1
CASRVARTGINSPLHF TGTGCCAGCAGAGTAGCCCGGACAGGAATTAATTCACCCCTCCACTTT TRBJ1-6 TRBV6-6 NA TRBD1
CSVVDRVEGGYTF TGCAGCGTTGTTGACAGGGTAGAAGGTGGCTACACCTTC TRBJ1-2 TRBV29-1 few TRBD1
CATRGPLKNEQFF TGTGCCACCAGGGGTCCACTTAAGAATGAGCAGTTCTTC TRBJ2-1 TRBV24-1 few NA
CASSHDGSNEQYF TGTGCCAGCAGCCATGATGGGAGTAATGAGCAGTACTTC TRBJ2-7 TRBV14 NA NA
CASSIRDRYYEQYF TGTGCCAGTAGTATCCGGGACAGGTATTACGAGCAGTACTTC TRBJ2-7 TRBV19 NA TRBD1
CASTPTSNSYNEQFF TGTGCCAGCACCCCGACTAGCAACTCCTACAATGAGCAGTTCTTC TRBJ2-1 TRBV6-4 NA TRBD2
CASSPKGSGGYEQYF TGTGCCAGCAGCCCCAAAGGTAGCGGGGGTTATGAGCAGTACTTC TRBJ2-5 TRBV7-9 NA TRBD2
CASSFETGPDTQYF TGCGCCAGCAGCTTCGAAACAGGGCCAGATACGCAGTATTTT TRBJ2-3 TRBV5-1 few NA
CASSAGQGAIRSPLHF TGTGCCAGCAGCGCGGGACAGGGGGCTATACGGTCACCCCTCCACTTT TRBJ1-6 TRBV9 NA TRBD1